The text below deals with one T cell receptor beta chain. There are many counts of this clonotype. Its antigen remains undetermined. The sample holds no much larger clone one base away, and base qualities are not on file. This specimen comes from a study of T-cell reconstitution after alpha-beta-depleted transplantation in children (dated by TCRdb to the mid-2010s). For the wider study: Using TCR repertoire profiling, the study quantitatively followed how T-cell immune reconstitution unfolded in children after TCRalphabeta/CD19-depleted allogeneic hematopoietic cell transplantation.

Library construction relied on PCR. Instrument used: Illumina HiSeq 2500. TCR libraries were prepared with molecular barcoding, using unique molecular identifiers to normalize TCRbeta repertoire quantification. TCRdb applied fastp at Q25 and MiXCR to the public reads, then kept only in-frame beta chains. Every entry covers one CDR3 protein and lists the most common genes and DNA from its rows. Here the sample has approximately 390,000 distinct CDR3 sequences; roughly a tenth occur a single time. The ten largest clones take up nearly 5.5% of the sample. Trimming leaves V shorter by 2 bases and J shorter by 1 base, with the junction holding 2 bases beyond the gene matches. Counted from cysteine to phenylalanine, this CDR3 has 17 amino acids. CDR3 DNA is the only sequence kept; it has 51 bases, read in frame from the first base. From a lookup of the germline V gene (reference sequence), CDR1 and CDR2 are MNHEY and SMNVEV.

The chain uses TRBV27 and TRBJ2-6; 10 bases in the middle match TRBD1. The clonotype was recovered from a human donor who donated a stem cell graft to a child with acute myeloid leukemia. This specimen was PBMCs from the stem cell graft donor, taken from the stem cell graft. The DNA is TGTGCCAGCAGTTTAAGGGACAGGGGTTCTGGGGCCAACGTCCTGACTTTC. Its protein is CASSLRDRGSGANVLTF. With the portions outside the CDR3 filled from the reference TRBV27 and TRBJ2-6 genes, the complete variable region becomes EAQVTQNPRYLITVTGKKLTVTCSQNMNHEYMSWYRQDPGLGLRQIYYSMNVEVTDKGDVPEGYKVSRKEKRNFPLILESPSPNQTSLYFCASSLRDRGSGANVLTFGAGSRLTVL.